This T cell receptor (beta chain) came from a study of T cell changes during pregnancy in multiple sclerosis. The V and J ends lost 6 bases and 1 base, in that order; junction bases with no gene match: 10. CDR1 and CDR2 from the germline V gene are MDHEN and SYDVKM. CDR3 length: 16 residues. Generated by immunoSEQ multiplex PCR, the TCRdb table keeps only in-frame clones and is missing some. The sample lists about 40,000 clones, 89% occurring once. The count of this clone is one. The sequence was collected from a female donor with multiple sclerosis, enrolled in a pregnancy study. V is TRBV28 and J is TRBJ2-7, with TRBD1 matching 9 bases. Specimen: CD4+ T cells from peripheral blood mononuclear cells, collected in the first trimester of pregnancy. The CDR3 protein is CASSYGQGQGSYEQYF. CDR3 DNA: TGTGCCAGCAGCTACGGACAGGGGCAGGGATCCTACGAGCAGTACTTC.